The 22 T cell receptor beta chains presented below share a single source sample, sequenced in a study of T cells in localized non-small cell lung cancer. Data came from immunoSEQ multiplex PCR; TCRdb stores just in-frame clones and leaves some out. Here the sample spans around 19,000 clones, approximately 91% being singletons. Sequencing was performed on peripheral blood, taken before any cancer treatment. These receptor sequences come from a woman aged 40 to 75 with stage I lung adenocarcinoma.

The chain combines TRBV7-2 with TRBJ1-2, with no clear D. Deletions cut 4 bases from V and 6 bases from J, with 21 bases between. The germline V gene encodes CDR1 SGHTA and CDR2 FQGNSA. The CDR3 runs to 16 residues. The CDR3 nucleotides are TGTGCCAGCAGCTCACCAACCCTCGCGGGGTCTCATGGCTACACCTTC. Amino acid sequence: CASSSPTLAGSHGYTF.

The rearrangement uses TRBV16 and TRBJ1-1; D gene unclear. Germline lookup yields CDR1 KGHSY and CDR2 FQNENV. There are 13 residues in the CDR3. Between the trimmed V and J ends, which lost 4 bases and 3 bases, there was a span of 9 bases. Here the CDR3 reads CASSPQRDTEAFF. CDR3 DNA: TGTGCCAGCAGCCCCCAACGAGACACTGAAGCTTTCTTT.

This chain joins TRBV5-1 and TRBJ2-7, with a possible D match to TRBD1 (5 bases). Between the trimmed V and J ends, which lost 0 bases and 5 bases, there was a span of 12 bases. Germline V CDR1 and CDR2: SGHRS, YFSETQ. The CDR3 spans 14 residues. CDR3 region: CASSLVQGGHEQYF. The CDR3 coding sequence is TGCGCCAGCAGCTTGGTTCAGGGTGGCCACGAGCAGTACTTC.

This clone was detected only a few times. CDR3 sequence: CASRASYSPSSYNSPLHF. The CDR3 region has the DNA TGCGCCAGCAGGGCCTCTTACAGTCCTAGCTCCTATAATTCACCCCTCCACTTT. The rearrangement links TRBV5-1 to TRBJ1-6; D uncertain. In germline, CDR1 is SGHRS, CDR2 YFSETQ. The CDR3 is 18 residues long. V was clipped by 5 bases and J by 0 bases, with 18 bases between them. Together with reference TRBV5-1 and TRBJ1-6, the CDR3 gives the full variable domain: KAGVTQTPRYLIKTRGQQVTLSCSPISGHRSVSWYQQTPGQGLQFLFEYFSETQRNKGNFPGRFSGRQFSNSRSEMNVSTLELGDSALYLCASRASYSPSSYNSPLHFGNGTRLTVT.

The V gene is TRBV4-1, the J gene TRBJ2-7; D is ambiguous. Germline CDR1 reads MGHRA; CDR2 reads YSYEKL. The ends were cut back, 0 bases at V and 6 bases at J, with 18 bases in the middle. The CDR3 covers 16 residues. CDR3 sequence: CASSQDNSPLSSEQYF. The CDR3 DNA sequence: TGCGCCAGCAGCCAAGATAACTCACCTTTGTCATCCGAGCAGTACTTC.

V gene TRBV11-3 combines with J gene TRBJ2-2; the D gene is possibly TRBD1 (6 bases). Germline CDR1 reads SGHNT; CDR2 reads YENEEA. This CDR3 region has 15 residues. Trimming took off 5 bases at V and 4 bases at J, with 14 bases between the two ends. The CDR3 is CASSLDSVGTGELFF. DNA of the CDR3: TGTGCCAGCAGCCTGGACAGTGTGGGCACCGGGGAGCTGTTTTTT.

V is TRBV27 and J is TRBJ1-1; 8 bases are shared with TRBD1. CDR1 is MNHEY and CDR2 is SMNVEV in the germline V gene (reference sequence). Trimming took 3 bases from V and 1 from J; bases not matched to a gene: 1. The CDR3 has 14 amino acids. CDR3 region: CASSLTGANTEAFF. DNA of the CDR3: TGTGCCAGCAGTTTGACAGGGGCGAACACTGAAGCTTTCTTT.

This chain connects TRBV6-6 to TRBJ2-5; D is perhaps TRBD1 (5 bases). The ends were cut back, 5 bases at V and 7 bases at J, with 17 bases in the middle. This CDR3 spans 14 amino acids. From germline, CDR1 is MNHNY and CDR2 SVGAGI (reference sequence). CDR3 sequence: CASSPGHAEGTQYF. CDR3 in DNA: TGTGCCAGCAGTCCTGGACACGCCGAAGGGACCCAGTACTTC.

The chain joins TRBV19 to TRBJ1-3; D gene uncertain. V lost 4 bases and J lost 4, with 8 bases in between. The CDR3 runs to 13 residues. The germline V gene has CDR1 LNHDA and CDR2 SQIVND (reference sequence). CDR3 sequence reads: CASSSQKGNTIYF. CDR3 DNA sequence: TGTGCCAGTAGTAGCCAGAAGGGAAACACCATATATTTT.

The rearrangement uses TRBV6-4 and TRBJ2-1, with 11 bases identical to TRBD2. The V gene end was trimmed by 2 bases and the J gene end by 5 bases; junction bases not matched to a gene: 2. Germline V CDR1 and CDR2: MRHNA, SNTAGT. This CDR3 is 15 amino acids long. The CDR3 region has the DNA TGTGCCAGCAGTGACCTAGCGGGGGGCAACAATGAGCAGTTCTTC. Its protein is CASSDLAGGNNEQFF.

This chain uses TRBV6-6 with TRBJ1-1; D possibly corresponds to TRBD1 (6 bases). There are 13 residues in the CDR3. V was clipped by 6 bases and J by 8 bases, with 16 bases between them. CDR1 is MNHNY and CDR2 is SVGAGI in the germline V gene (reference sequence). The CDR3 region is CASSQPPTGEAFF. CDR3 nucleotides: TGTGCCAGCAGCCAACCGCCGACAGGAGAAGCTTTCTTT.

The chain uses TRBV27 and TRBJ2-7; the match to TRBD1 covers 7 bases. Germline CDR1 reads MNHEY; CDR2 reads SMNVEV (reference sequence). The CDR3 runs 16 residues. J gave up 3 bases and V 0 bases, and 8 bases lay outside the gene matches. CDR3 coding DNA: TGTGCCAGCAGTTTATCTGCGACAGGGATCAGCTACGAGCAGTACTTC. It codes for CASSLSATGISYEQYF.

The chain couples TRBV6-5 to TRBJ2-7; D ambiguous. The germline CDR1 and CDR2 sequences are MNHEY and SVGAGI. CDR3 length equals 15 residues. V gave up 0 bases and J gave up 3 bases, with 12 bases separating them. CDR3 sequence reads: CASSYSRPKDYEQYF. Here the CDR3 DNA reads TGTGCCAGCAGTTACTCGAGGCCTAAAGACTACGAGCAGTACTTC.

The CDR3 sequence: CASSVQGRGNEQFF. The CDR3 nucleotides are TGTGCCAGCAGTGTGCAGGGGCGAGGCAATGAGCAGTTCTTC. The V gene is TRBV2, the J gene TRBJ2-1; TRBD1 might be the D (6 bases). The ends were cut back, 4 bases at V and 6 bases at J, with 13 bases in the middle. Germline V gene sequence: CDR1 SNHLY, CDR2 FYNNEI. The CDR3 sequence is 14 residues long.

The rearrangement uses TRBV19 and TRBJ2-7, with 7 nucleotides matching TRBD1. Germline trimming cut 3 bases from V and 1 base from J; bases unmatched to any gene: 3. Germline loops: CDR1 LNHDA, CDR2 SQIVND (reference sequence). The CDR3 covers 14 residues. The CDR3 bases are TGTGCCAGTAGTATCCGGGACAGTTCCTACGAGCAGTACTTC. Translation gives CASSIRDSSYEQYF.

The CDR3 here is CASSSDGSGNTIYF. The CDR3 DNA follows: TGTGCCAGCAGCTCGGACGGCTCTGGAAACACCATATATTTT. This rearrangement joins TRBV9 to TRBJ1-3; D is unresolved. V dropped 4 bases and J dropped 0 bases, with 8 bases sitting between them. This CDR3 is built from 14 residues. CDR1 SGDLS and CDR2 YYNGEE come from the germline V gene.

The V call is TRBV30, the J call TRBJ2-2; D not resolved. The CDR3 sequence is 15 residues long. V was trimmed by 5 bases and J by 3 bases, leaving 16 bases between them. CDR1 GTSNPN and CDR2 SVGIG come from the germline V gene (reference sequence). The CDR3 DNA sequence: TGTGCCTGGTTGCACAAATCCGATTACACCGGGGAGCTGTTTTTT. It codes for CAWLHKSDYTGELFF.

This sequence joins TRBV11-2 and TRBJ1-1; 8 bases match TRBD1. Germline CDR1 and CDR2: SGHAT and FQNNGV. This CDR3 spans 16 amino acids. V trimming: 1 base; J trimming: 1 base; junction bases outside the gene matches: 5. CDR3 in DNA: TGTGCCAGCAGCTTAGGAGACGACAGGGGGAACACTGAAGCTTTCTTT. Its protein is CASSLGDDRGNTEAFF.

This clone was counted once. The chain couples TRBV7-9 to TRBJ2-5; TRBD2 matches 13 bases. The V gene's germline CDR1 is SEHNR and CDR2 FQNEAQ (reference sequence). J lost 5 bases, V lost 4 bases, and 10 bases had no gene match. CDR3 length equals 17 residues. This chain's CDR3 is CASSSLGLAGYGETQYF. CDR3 nucleotides: TGTGCCAGCAGCTCCCTGGGACTAGCGGGATATGGGGAGACCCAGTACTTC.

This chain joins TRBV28 and TRBJ1-1, with D unclear. Germline CDR1 is MDHEN and CDR2 is SYDVKM. This CDR3 comprises 15 residues. Trimming removed 1 base from V and 0 bases from J, with 9 bases in between. The CDR3 DNA reads TGTGCCAGCAGTTTATCCGTGGAACTGAACACTGAAGCTTTCTTT. Its translation: CASSLSVELNTEAFF.

This clone was recorded once. J is TRBJ1-1 and V is TRBV5-1, with 7 nucleotides matching TRBD1. Germline V gene data show CDR1 as SGHRS and CDR2 as YFSETQ. Losses at the gene ends were 5 bases for V and 5 bases for J; bases not matched to a gene: 9. The CDR3 is 14 residues long. CDR3 residues: CASSEDRVITEAFF. Written as DNA, the CDR3 is TGCGCCAGCAGTGAAGACAGGGTTATAACTGAAGCTTTCTTT.

This clone was detected only a few times. Within the sample, other DNA sequences also encode this same CDR3. CDR3 loop: CASSLSLGETQYF. The CDR3, as DNA: TGTGCCAGCAGCTTAAGCCTGGGGGAGACCCAGTACTTC. The chain recombines TRBV7-2 with TRBJ2-5; D gene ambiguous. Looked up from germline, CDR1 is SGHTA and CDR2 is FQGNSA. V dropped 2 bases and J dropped 5 bases, with 9 bases sitting between them. The CDR3 is made up of 13 amino acids.